The 26 T cell receptor beta chains given below trace back to one sample, sequenced in a study of control samples from healthy donors and cancer patients. The method was immunoSEQ multiplex PCR; TCRdb's version includes in-frame clones alone and lacks a portion of them. The profile shows under 75,000 clones, roughly 85% of them singletons. Sequencing used blood. These receptor sequences come from a man in his forties in good health.

This clone was seen a few times. V is TRBV7-8 and J is TRBJ1-5; TRBD1 aligns across 10 bases. Germline lookup yields CDR1 SGHVS and CDR2 FQNEAQ. This CDR3 region has 16 residues. The V and J ends lost 3 bases and 6 bases, in that order; junction bases with no gene match: 8. The CDR3 DNA reads as TGTGCCAGCAGCTTGAGTGGGACAGGGGTGTTTCAGCCCCAGCATTTT. Encoded protein: CASSLSGTGVFQPQHF.

This chain uses TRBV11-2 with TRBJ2-7, with TRBD2 matching 10 bases. J was trimmed by 3 bases and V by 2 bases; bases with no gene match: 4. Germline loops: CDR1 SGHAT, CDR2 FQNNGV. The CDR3 runs 15 residues. The CDR3 loop is CASSLLAGAVYEQYF. CDR3 bases: TGTGCCAGCAGCTTACTAGCGGGAGCTGTCTACGAGCAGTACTTC.

As DNA, the CDR3 is TGTGCCAGCAGCCGGGACACCCGGGGGAATGAGCAGTTCTTC. Translating it yields CASSRDTRGNEQFF. V and J are TRBV6-4 and TRBJ2-1, with D perhaps matching TRBD1 or TRBD2 (6 bases each). V was clipped by 6 bases and J by 7 bases, with 16 bases between them. The CDR3 contains 14 residues. Germline lookup yields CDR1 MRHNA and CDR2 SNTAGT.

The gene calls are TRBV7-2 and TRBJ1-2, with D tentatively TRBD1 (5 bases). CDR3 length equals 13 residues. V was shortened by 5 bases and J by 2 bases, with 9 bases between the two germline ends. Germline CDR1 and CDR2: SGHTA and FQGNSA. This CDR3 is CASSPDTNYGYTF. The CDR3 bases are TGTGCCAGCAGCCCGGACACGAACTATGGCTACACCTTC.

This chain links TRBV7-2 with TRBJ2-3; D is unclear. The CDR3 consists of 14 residues. Germline V CDR1 and CDR2: SGHTA, FQGNSA. Between the trimmed V and J ends, which lost 5 bases and 3 bases, there was a span of 12 bases. The DNA for the CDR3 is TGTGCCAGCAGCCACAATGGTTGGACAGATACGCAGTATTTT. It yields the protein CASSHNGWTDTQYF.

The chain carries TRBV19 and TRBJ1-2, with 7 bases that match TRBD1. The CDR3 totals 15 residues. Germline loops: CDR1 LNHDA, CDR2 SQIVND (reference sequence). The trim removed 4 bases at V and 4 bases at J, leaving 9 bases unmatched. In DNA, the CDR3 is TGTGCCAGTAGTACCCCCGGACAGGTTCTCTATGGCTACACCTTC. This translates into CASSTPGQVLYGYTF. The full variable domain, rest sourced from reference TRBV19 and TRBJ1-2, is DGGITQSPKYLFRKEGQNVTLSCEQNLNHDAMYWYRQDPGQGLRLIYYSQIVNDFQKGDIAEGYSVSREKKESFPLTVTSAQKNPTAFYLCASSTPGQVLYGYTFGSGTRLTVV.

V and J are TRBV28 and TRBJ2-7, with 15 bases aligning to TRBD2. Trimming took 3 bases from V and 6 from J; bases not matched to a gene: 18. There are 20 residues in the CDR3. Germline loops: CDR1 MDHEN, CDR2 SYDVKM. The CDR3 sequence is CASSFYRTSGRASPTFEQYF. The CDR3 DNA reads TGTGCCAGCAGTTTTTATCGGACTAGCGGGAGGGCCTCTCCAACTTTCGAGCAGTACTTC.

This rearrangement joins TRBV21-1 to TRBJ1-5; TRBD1, as called in the table, went unchecked against the DNA. TRBV21-1 is reported as a pseudogene. CDR3 length: 15 residues. This CDR3 reads CASSTGTGGPQPQHF. The CDR3 bases are TGTGCCAGCAGCACCGGGACAGGGGGCCCTCAGCCCCAGCATTTT.

The chain carries TRBV19 and TRBJ2-1; D possibly corresponds to TRBD1 (6 bases). The germline V and J ends were trimmed by 4 bases and 7 bases, with 17 bases remaining between them. From germline, CDR1 is LNHDA and CDR2 SQIVND (reference sequence). The CDR3 loop spans 15 amino acids. The CDR3 spells CASSSPSRGGNEQFF. Written as DNA, the CDR3 is TGTGCCAGTAGTAGCCCATCCAGGGGTGGGAATGAGCAGTTCTTC.

The chain combines TRBV19 with TRBJ1-1, with D perhaps TRBD1 (5 bases). Trimming took 4 bases from V and 0 from J, leaving 21 bases between them. The CDR3 totals 18 residues. CDR1 LNHDA and CDR2 SQIVND come from the germline V gene (reference sequence). CDR3 in DNA: TGTGCCAGTAGTAAAAAGCAGACCGGGACCTCCATGAACACTGAAGCTTTCTTT. Amino acids: CASSKKQTGTSMNTEAFF. The whole variable domain, filled in from reference TRBV19 and TRBJ1-1, reads DGGITQSPKYLFRKEGQNVTLSCEQNLNHDAMYWYRQDPGQGLRLIYYSQIVNDFQKGDIAEGYSVSREKKESFPLTVTSAQKNPTAFYLCASSKKQTGTSMNTEAFFGQGTRLTVV.

The V and J genes are TRBV29-1 and TRBJ1-1; no clear D. This CDR3 is built from 12 residues. Germline CDR1 reads SQVTM; CDR2 reads ANQGSEA. Trimming pared 7 bases from V and 8 bases from J, leaving 17 bases between. The CDR3 DNA reads as TGCAGCGCTGAGACCAGATCTATCGAAGCTTTCTTT. This gives the protein CSAETRSIEAFF.

The J gene is TRBJ2-1, the V gene TRBV29-1, with D perhaps TRBD2 (6 bases). The CDR3 totals 15 residues. V gave up 4 bases and J gave up 4 bases, with 17 bases separating them. CDR1 and CDR2 (germline): SQVTM, ANQGSEA. The CDR3 loop reads CSVALDPGTYNEQFF. The CDR3, as DNA: TGCAGCGTTGCCCTCGACCCGGGGACTTACAATGAGCAGTTCTTC.

This chain connects TRBV9 to TRBJ1-5, with no clear D. The germline V gene encodes CDR1 SGDLS and CDR2 YYNGEE. The CDR3 is 13 amino acids. V lost 3 bases, J lost 4 bases, and 8 bases lay in between. The CDR3 reads CASSADLNQPQHF. The CDR3 DNA reads TGTGCCAGCAGCGCTGACTTGAATCAGCCCCAGCATTTT.

The chain links TRBV6-2 or TRBV6-3 to TRBJ2-1; TRBD2 agrees at 8 bases. J gave up 16 bases and V 0 bases, and 11 bases lay outside the gene matches. This CDR3 is 14 amino acids long. Germline V lookup: CDR1 MNHEY, CDR2 SVGEGT. The CDR3: CASSYSRFDSGTFF. CDR3 bases: TGTGCCAGCAGTTACTCGAGGTTTGATAGCGGGACTTTCTTC.

In this sample, this clone turned up a few times. The genes are TRBV10-3 and TRBJ1-3; 8 positions match TRBD1. The CDR3 is 18 residues long. The V segment lost 1 base and the J segment 0 bases; nucleotides outside the gene matches: 8. Germline V CDR1 and CDR2: ENHRY, SYGVKD. The CDR3 DNA is TGTGCCATCAGTGAGTGGACAGGGACAAGTTACTCTGGAAACACCATATATTTT. Protein: CAISEWTGTSYSGNTIYF.

The CDR3 DNA reads as TGTGCCTGGAGGTCCGGGACGGGGGGCTACACCTTC. It translates to CAWRSGTGGYTF. V gene TRBV30 combines with J gene TRBJ1-2, with TRBD1 as a possible D gene (5 bases). Germline V gene lookup returns CDR1 GTSNPN and CDR2 SVGIG (reference sequence). Trimming removed 3 bases at V and 8 bases at J, with 13 bases between. The CDR3 consists of 12 residues. The whole variable domain, filled in from reference TRBV30 and TRBJ1-2, reads SQTIHQWPATLVQPVGSPLSLECTVEGTSNPNLYWYRQAAGRGLQLLFYSVGIGQISSEVPQNLSASRPQDRQFILSSKKLLLSDSGFYLCAWRSGTGGYTFGSGTRLTVV.

This clone has only one observation. J is TRBJ1-1 and V is TRBV4-1, with D possibly matching TRBD1 (6 bases). This CDR3 is 18 amino acids long. V was trimmed by 0 bases and J by 5 bases, leaving 22 bases between them. Germline loops: CDR1 MGHRA, CDR2 YSYEKL. The CDR3 DNA is TGCGCCAGCAGCCAAGACCTACCGAGGCTGGGGGCGACGACTGAAGCTTTCTTT. Translated: CASSQDLPRLGATTEAFF.

The chain joins TRBV7-6 to TRBJ2-1; 11 nucleotides match TRBD2. This CDR3 is 16 amino acids long. V dropped 2 bases and J dropped 5; count of bases not matched to a gene: 5. Germline CDR1 and CDR2: SGHVS and FNYEAQ. CDR3 nucleotide sequence: TGTGCCAGCAGCTTAAGACTAGCGGGACAGAACAATGAGCAGTTCTTC. This encodes CASSLRLAGQNNEQFF.

The J gene is TRBJ1-2, the V gene TRBV30; D gene uncertain. This CDR3 is built from 12 residues. Germline V gives CDR1 GTSNPN, CDR2 SVGIG (reference sequence). Trimming removed 1 base from V and 2 bases from J, with 5 bases in between. This chain's CDR3 is CAWSGGNYGYTF. Written as DNA, the CDR3 is TGTGCCTGGAGTGGAGGGAACTATGGCTACACCTTC.

J is TRBJ2-1 and V is TRBV27; D possibly corresponds to TRBD1 (5 bases). Germline V gene data show CDR1 as MNHEY and CDR2 as SMNVEV (reference sequence). V lost 10 bases, J lost 4 bases, and 8 bases lay in between. This CDR3 contains 11 residues. CDR3 loop: CATAGYNEQFF. The CDR3 DNA reads TGTGCCACAGCAGGGTACAATGAGCAGTTCTTC.

This clone appeared a few times. V gene TRBV4-1 combines with J gene TRBJ1-1, with a tentative D call TRBD1 (6 bases). The germline V gene has CDR1 MGHRA and CDR2 YSYEKL. Trimming cost V 2 bases and J 4 bases, with 11 bases left between them. There are 14 residues in the CDR3. The CDR3 DNA reads TGCGCCAGCAGCCAATGGGGAGGGGGCACTGAAGCTTTCTTT. Its translation: CASSQWGGGTEAFF.

In this sample, this clone turned up a few times. CDR3 loop: CASSIATGGSYEQYF. For the CDR3, the DNA is TGTGCCAGTAGTATAGCTACAGGGGGCTCCTACGAGCAGTACTTC. This sequence joins TRBV19 and TRBJ2-7, with TRBD1 matching over 8 bases. This CDR3 is 15 amino acids long. CDR1 LNHDA and CDR2 SQIVND come from the germline V gene (reference sequence). With V trimmed by 1 base and J by 0 bases, 2 bases remained unmatched.

The chain uses TRBV5-1 and TRBJ2-1, with D perhaps matching TRBD1 or TRBD2 (5 bases each). V was shortened by 4 bases and J by 7 bases, with 15 bases between the two germline ends. Germline CDR1 reads SGHRS; CDR2 reads YFSETQ. The CDR3 runs to 14 residues. CDR3 amino acids: CASSAGAGQNEQFF. As DNA, the CDR3 is TGCGCCAGCAGCGCCGGGGCTGGACAAAATGAGCAGTTCTTC.

The chain carries TRBV7-9 and TRBJ2-2, with TRBD1 matching 7 bases. This CDR3 is built from 15 residues. Germline V gene lookup returns CDR1 SEHNR and CDR2 FQNEAQ (reference sequence). J gave up 3 bases and V 5 bases, and 6 bases lay outside the gene matches. CDR3 DNA: TGTGCCAGCAGCCAAAGGGGGCAAGACACCGGGGAGCTGTTTTTT. Translated: CASSQRGQDTGELFF.

The J gene is TRBJ2-3, the V gene TRBV7-3, with 14 bases identical to TRBD2. V dropped 8 bases and J dropped 5; count of bases not matched to a gene: 9. Germline loops: CDR1 SGHTA, CDR2 FQGTGA. The CDR3 length is 16 residues. The CDR3 DNA reads TGTGCCAGCCATCCGACTAGCGGGGGGGCCCTAGATACGCAGTATTTT. Protein: CASHPTSGGALDTQYF.

V and J are TRBV28 and TRBJ1-1, with TRBD1 matching 8 bases. V gave up 5 bases and J gave up 0 bases; unmatched junction bases: 11. This CDR3 has 17 amino acids. The germline V gene encodes CDR1 MDHEN and CDR2 SYDVKM. CDR3 protein: CASSGDRPPLLNTEAFF. CDR3 bases: TGTGCCAGCAGTGGGGACAGGCCGCCGCTCTTGAACACTGAAGCTTTCTTT.